This T cell receptor beta chain was sequenced in a study of cytomegalovirus exposure and HLA in healthy donors. Findings and caveats of the study: Upon later analysis, TCR association rates were observed to vary by HLA locus, being highest for DRB1 and lowest for HLA-C.

Germline V gene lookup returns CDR1 LGHNA and CDR2 YSLEER. The CDR3 extends over 14 amino acids. V lost 0 bases and J lost 2, with 7 bases in between. The PCR ran on 60 Vbeta and 13 Jbeta primers. Some clones are missing from TCRdb's copy, which holds only in-frame ones; the method was immunoSEQ multiplex PCR. Of about 150,000 clones listed, roughly 81% are singletons. A word on this clone: What it recognizes is unknown.

This chain connects TRBV4-3 to TRBJ2-5; D gene ambiguous. The source of this sequence is a woman aged 18 to 35 in good health and CMV-seronegative. The sample consisted of PBMCs. Here the CDR3 reads CASSQDLSQETQYF. In nucleotides, the CDR3 is TGCGCCAGCAGCCAAGATCTATCACAAGAGACCCAGTACTTC.